A single sample is the source of the 29 T cell receptor beta chains below, sequenced in a study of T cell repertoires in cytomegalovirus infection. TCRdb re-analysed the reads in MiXCR, keeping a single row per CDR3 protein. The profile shows about 770,000 distinct CDR3 sequences, just under 30% of them singletons. Their cognate antigens are unknown. The specimen comprised cultured CD8+ T cells from PBMCs, sampled from culture after CMV antigen stimulation. These receptors were collected from a human donor in good health (CMV status not recorded). Some clones in this sample may be carry-over from other donors' samples.

This clonotype has a count of ten or more. This chain connects TRBV6-7 to TRBJ1-2; 10 bases match TRBD1. TRBV6-7 is given ORF status, its function remaining uncertain. Trimming at V came to 4 bases and at J to 6 bases, leaving 8 bases not matched to a gene. This CDR3 contains 15 residues. The CDR3 here is CASSSNGTGDDGYTF. In nucleotides, the CDR3 is TGTGCCAGCAGTTCAAACGGGACAGGGGATGATGGCTACACCTTC.

CDR3 bases: TGTGCCAGCAGCTATGGGAGTCCTAATGAGCAGTTCTTC. It encodes CASSYGSPNEQFF. The chain joins TRBV7-4 to TRBJ2-1, with D possibly TRBD2 on 5 matching bases. This CDR3 is built from 13 residues. Per the germline V gene, CDR1 is SGHVT and CDR2 is SQSDAQ. V shed 4 bases and J shed 7 bases, with 11 bases lying between them.

This clonotype was seen a few times. This chain links TRBV7-2 with TRBJ2-1; D call uncertain. This CDR3 has 12 amino acids. The germline gives CDR1 SGHTA, CDR2 FQGNSA. The V end lost 5 bases, the J end lost 9 bases, and 11 bases lay between the germline ends. This CDR3 reads CASSLGSVEQFF. CDR3 nucleotide sequence: TGTGCCAGCAGCCTCGGGTCGGTTGAGCAGTTCTTC.

The chain has TRBV6-5 and TRBJ2-1; TRBD2 is a possible D gene (6 bases). The CDR3 spans 15 residues. Germline loops: CDR1 MNHEY, CDR2 SVGAGI. V shed 3 bases and J shed 5 bases, with 14 bases lying between them. CDR3 coding DNA: TGTGCCAGCAGTTATTACCGGGGGACCAACAATGAGCAGTTCTTC. This sequence encodes CASSYYRGTNNEQFF.

This clonotype came up a few times. The rearrangement joins TRBV27 to TRBJ1-5; D remains unclear. This CDR3 region has 15 residues. Germline CDR1 is MNHEY and CDR2 is SMNVEV (reference sequence). The germline V and J ends were trimmed by 5 bases and 5 bases, with 16 bases remaining between them. CDR3 coding DNA: TGTGCCAGCAGTCCCTCAGGCCCCCGGGATCAGCCCCAGCATTTT. Amino acid sequence: CASSPSGPRDQPQHF.

This sequence joins TRBV19 and TRBJ1-1; D remains ambiguous. Germline loops: CDR1 LNHDA, CDR2 SQIVND (reference sequence). Trimming took 6 bases from V and 4 from J, leaving 12 bases between them. This CDR3 has 13 residues. CDR3 nucleotide sequence: TGTGCCAGTAGACTGGGTACGCGCACTGAAGCTTTCTTT. Its translation is CASRLGTRTEAFF.

The genes are TRBV27 and TRBJ1-3; D not certain. The CDR3 is 16 residues long. Germline V gene data show CDR1 as MNHEY and CDR2 as SMNVEV (reference sequence). Deletions cut 0 bases from V and 0 bases from J, with 9 bases between. The chain's CDR3 is CASSLSVPPSGNTIYF. DNA of the CDR3: TGTGCCAGCAGTTTATCGGTGCCACCCTCTGGAAACACCATATATTTT.

The rearrangement joins TRBV5-1 to TRBJ1-1; a weak D match, TRBD1 (5 bases). Trimming stripped 3 bases from V and 0 bases from J, with 15 bases between. Germline-derived CDR1 and CDR2 are SGHRS and YFSETQ. This CDR3 contains 16 residues. In DNA, the CDR3 is TGCGCCAGCAGCTCGCCGGGACGGAATATGAACACTGAAGCTTTCTTT. Translation: CASSSPGRNMNTEAFF.

This clonotype was found many times. The rearrangement joins TRBV7-8 to TRBJ1-2; D is unclear. V gave up 7 bases and J gave up 4 bases, with 16 bases separating them. Germline-derived CDR1 and CDR2 are SGHVS and FQNEAQ. This CDR3 comprises 14 residues. CDR3 DNA: TGTGCCAGCACCTCCGAGGATCTGGGCTATGGCTACACCTTC. This codes for CASTSEDLGYGYTF.

This clonotype was found a few times. The chain uses TRBV6-6 and TRBJ2-4; D perhaps matches TRBD2 (5 bases). Trimming stripped 2 bases from V and 3 bases from J, with 14 bases between. From germline, CDR1 is MNHNY and CDR2 SVGAGI (reference sequence). This CDR3 is built from 16 residues. The CDR3 reads CASSYPGRRNKNIQYF. The CDR3 DNA is TGTGCCAGCAGTTACCCCGGAAGGAGGAACAAAAACATTCAGTACTTC.

This clonotype was found many times. The genes are TRBV2 and TRBJ1-1, with D perhaps matching TRBD1 (6 bases). V was cut by 9 bases and J by 1 base, with 12 bases left in between. This CDR3 region has 13 residues. CDR1 and CDR2 from the germline V gene are SNHLY and FYNNEI. The CDR3 loop reads CARAWGQNTEAFF. Written as DNA, the CDR3 is TGTGCCAGGGCCTGGGGGCAGAACACTGAAGCTTTCTTT. Full variable domain (remainder filled in from reference TRBV2 and TRBJ1-1): EPEVTQTPSHQVTQMGQEVILRCVPISNHLYFYWYRQILGQKVEFLVSFYNNEISEKSEIFDDQFSVERPDGSNFTLKIRSTKLEDSAMYFCARAWGQNTEAFFGQGTRLTVV.

V usage is TRBV12-3 or TRBV12-4 and J usage is TRBJ2-3; tentatively, D is TRBD2 (7 bases). Trimming shortened V by 3 bases and J by 1 base, and 11 bases separated the two germline ends. The CDR3 is made up of 15 amino acids. CDR3 DNA sequence: TGTGCCAGCAGTTTTAGGGGGGGGGGCACAGATACGCAGTATTTT. The encoded protein is CASSFRGGGTDTQYF.

This clonotype was observed at least ten times. This sequence joins TRBV27 and TRBJ2-5; 8 bases match TRBD2. The J segment lost 5 bases and the V segment lost 5 bases, leaving 7 bases of the junction unmatched. The CDR3 runs 14 residues. Germline V lookup: CDR1 MNHEY, CDR2 SMNVEV (reference sequence). CDR3 protein: CASSPRTSRETQYF. CDR3 in DNA: TGTGCCAGCAGTCCCCGGACTAGCCGCGAGACCCAGTACTTC.

This clonotype showed up just a few times. The chain couples TRBV15 to TRBJ1-5; D unclear. The V gene's germline CDR1 is LNHNV and CDR2 YYDKDF (reference sequence). The germline V and J ends were trimmed by 3 bases and 11 bases, with 11 bases remaining between them. This CDR3 has 12 amino acids. CDR3 in DNA: TGTGCCACCAGCAGTACTGGACGAGCCCAGCATTTT. Its protein product is CATSSTGRAQHF.

A few counts support this clonotype. The J gene is TRBJ1-1, the V gene TRBV7-6; the D gene is possibly TRBD1 (6 bases). Trimming pared 5 bases from V and 11 bases from J, leaving 21 bases between. Germline-derived CDR1 and CDR2 are SGHVS and FNYEAQ. This CDR3 has 14 amino acids. The CDR3 reads CASSPRRQARGAFF. CDR3 nucleotide sequence: TGTGCCAGCAGCCCGAGACGGCAAGCGAGGGGGGCTTTCTTT.

The chain uses TRBV5-6 and TRBJ2-7; 8 bases agree with TRBD1. The CDR3 has 15 residues. Germline V gene sequence: CDR1 SGHDT, CDR2 YYEEEE. V dropped 1 base and J dropped 3; count of bases not matched to a gene: 6. CDR3 in DNA: TGTGCCAGCAGCTTGCTGACAGGGGTGGTCTACGAGCAGTACTTC. This codes for CASSLLTGVVYEQYF. Full variable domain (missing parts from reference TRBV5-6 and TRBJ2-7): DAGVTQSPTHLIKTRGQQVTLRCSPKSGHDTVSWYQQALGQGPQFIFQYYEEEERQRGNFPDRFSGHQFPNYSSELNVNALLLGDSALYLCASSLLTGVVYEQYFGPGTRLTVT.

This chain links TRBV7-9 with TRBJ2-1; D gene unclear. This CDR3 comprises 13 residues. Trimming removed 7 bases at V and 5 bases at J, with 12 bases between. CDR1 and CDR2 (germline): SEHNR, FQNEAQ (reference sequence). For the CDR3, the DNA is TGTGCCAGCATCCGGACGGCCCACAATGAGCAGTTCTTC. The encoded protein is CASIRTAHNEQFF.

The CDR3 reads CASSQRTRGVLNEQFF. CDR3 sequence (DNA): TGCGCCAGCAGCCAAAGGACAAGGGGGGTGTTAAATGAGCAGTTCTTC. V gene TRBV4-1 combines with J gene TRBJ2-1; the D call may be TRBD1 or TRBD2 (6 bases each). From germline, CDR1 is MGHRA and CDR2 YSYEKL. The ends were cut back, 2 bases at V and 7 bases at J, with 18 bases in the middle. This CDR3 comprises 16 residues.

This chain uses TRBV2 with TRBJ1-1; D unresolved. Trimming left V 7 bases short and J 4 bases short, with 10 bases between. Germline V CDR1 and CDR2: SNHLY, FYNNEI. The CDR3 has 12 amino acids. For the CDR3, the DNA is TGTGCCAGCATCGAAGGGCGCACTGAAGCTTTCTTT. Translation gives CASIEGRTEAFF.

This clonotype was counted between two and nine times. The V and J genes are TRBV27 and TRBJ2-7; the match to TRBD1 covers 10 bases. Germline V lookup: CDR1 MNHEY, CDR2 SMNVEV (reference sequence). V lost 5 bases and J lost 3; bases outside the gene matches: 10. The CDR3 is 16 amino acids. The CDR3 DNA is TGTGCCAGCAGTCCAGCCGGGACAGGGGCCCTCTACGAGCAGTACGTC. Residues: CASSPAGTGALYEQYV.

This clonotype occurred a few times. This chain uses TRBV2 with TRBJ2-7; maybe TRBD1 (5 bases). The V end was cut by 3 bases, the J end by 4 bases, with 22 bases between. The CDR3 totals 17 residues. Germline lookup yields CDR1 SNHLY and CDR2 FYNNEI. The CDR3 is CASSDGIRREEVYEQYF. CDR3 DNA sequence: TGTGCCAGCAGTGACGGCATCCGCAGGGAAGAGGTATACGAGCAGTACTTC.

A few counts support this clonotype. The gene calls are TRBV6-2 or TRBV6-3 and TRBJ2-1; no clear D gene. The V end lost 8 bases, the J end lost 0 bases, and 14 bases lay between the germline ends. This CDR3 spans 15 amino acids. Germline V lookup: CDR1 MNHEY, CDR2 SVGEGT. The CDR3 protein is CASAFFGLSYNEQFF. The DNA for the CDR3 is TGTGCCAGCGCCTTCTTTGGGCTCTCCTACAATGAGCAGTTCTTC.

The chain carries TRBV6-1 and TRBJ2-3, with D uncertain. The ends were cut back, 5 bases at V and 3 bases at J, with 9 bases in the middle. This CDR3 has 13 residues. Germline V gene lookup returns CDR1 MNHNS and CDR2 SASEGT. CDR3 region: CASSQIGTDTQYF. CDR3 nucleotide sequence: TGTGCCAGCAGTCAAATAGGTACAGATACGCAGTATTTT.

This clonotype was found a few times. This chain joins TRBV27 and TRBJ1-6, with a weak D call TRBD1 (5 bases). V was pared by 6 bases and J by 8 bases, with 23 bases between. Germline loops: CDR1 MNHEY, CDR2 SMNVEV (reference sequence). This CDR3 is built from 17 residues. Written as DNA, the CDR3 is TGTGCCAGCAGACCCTTGGTGGGGGGGAACTGGGATTCACCCCTCCACTTT. It is translated as CASRPLVGGNWDSPLHF.

This clonotype was counted ten times or more. The chain combines TRBV7-8 with TRBJ2-2; 9 bases match TRBD2. Germline lookup yields CDR1 SGHVS and CDR2 FQNEAQ. Trimming at V came to 8 bases and at J to 4 bases, leaving 11 bases not matched to a gene. The CDR3 totals 16 residues. The CDR3 protein is CASLPSRGGPTGELFF. The CDR3, as DNA: TGTGCCAGCCTACCCTCGCGGGGGGGCCCCACCGGGGAGCTGTTTTTT. Together with reference TRBV7-8 and TRBJ2-2, the CDR3 gives the full variable domain: GAGVSQSPRYKVAKRGQDVALRCDPISGHVSLFWYQQALGQGPEFLTYFQNEAQLDKSGLPSDRFFAERPEGSVSTLKIQRTQQEDSAVYLCASLPSRGGPTGELFFGEGSRLTVL.

This clonotype was found a few times. The chain carries TRBV7-6 and TRBJ1-1; the D is unclear. Germline values: CDR1 SGHVS, CDR2 FNYEAQ. Trimming removed 4 bases at V and 3 bases at J, with 9 bases between. The CDR3 sequence is 13 residues long. DNA of the CDR3: TGTGCCAGCAGCTCAGCTGTCTACACTGAAGCTTTCTTT. Translated: CASSSAVYTEAFF. The entire variable domain, with the rest obtained from reference TRBV7-6 and TRBJ1-1, is as follows: GAGVSQSPRYKVTKRGQDVALRCDPISGHVSLYWYRQALGQGPEFLTYFNYEAQQDKSGLPNDRFSAERPEGSISTLTIQRTEQRDSAMYRCASSSAVYTEAFFGQGTRLTVV.

This clonotype was detected many times. The V and J genes are TRBV7-8 and TRBJ1-1; D might be TRBD1 (5 bases). CDR3 length: 14 amino acids. Germline CDR1 and CDR2: SGHVS and FQNEAQ. Trimming pared 3 bases from V and 4 bases from J, leaving 12 bases between. The CDR3 protein is CASSFLGAPTEAFF. CDR3 DNA: TGTGCCAGCAGCTTTCTCGGGGCGCCCACTGAAGCTTTCTTT.

This clonotype has just a few counts. This chain joins TRBV20-1 and TRBJ2-1; D gene ambiguous. Trimming removed 0 bases from V and 8 bases from J, with 11 bases in between. This CDR3 has 13 amino acids. Looked up from germline, CDR1 is DFQATT and CDR2 is SNEGSKA (reference sequence). The DNA of the CDR3 is TGCAGTGCTAGAGATGGTTTCTATGATGAGCAGTTCTTC. Protein: CSARDGFYDEQFF.

This clonotype was seen ten or more times. V usage is TRBV7-2 and J usage is TRBJ2-7; 7 bases match TRBD2. CDR1 and CDR2 from the germline V gene are SGHTA and FQGNSA. V was pared by 2 bases and J by 6 bases, with 7 bases of the junction left unmatched. The CDR3 extends over 14 amino acids. The CDR3 reads CASSLSGGTTEQYF. CDR3 nucleotides: TGTGCCAGCAGCTTAAGTGGGGGGACTACCGAGCAGTACTTC. Based on the CDR3 plus reference TRBV7-2 and TRBJ2-7, the full variable domain is GAGVSQSPSNKVTEKGKDVELRCDPISGHTALYWYRQSLGQGLEFLIYFQGNSAPDKSGLPSDRFSAERTGGSVSTLTIQRTQQEDSAVYLCASSLSGGTTEQYFGPGTRLTVT.